This is a list of T cell receptor beta chains from one sample in a study of CD8 T cells in Susac syndrome. Via MiXCR, TCRdb re-called the immunoSEQ multiplex PCR reads, giving one row per CDR3 protein. Of under 550,000 distinct CDR3 sequences in the sample, 75% to 90% are singletons; the top ten hold under 0.15%. The sequencing input was CD8+ T cells from PBMCs. The receptors were sampled from a human donor with multiple sclerosis. Each CDR3 is given with its conserved first and last residue. Each record gives: D gene, clone size, J gene, V gene, CDR3 protein, CDR3 DNA. A D gene is named only where the DNA matches it firmly. Only some rows state a clone size, as once, few, many or a class for expanded clones.

d_gene: TRBD2
abundance: .
j_gene: TRBJ2-7
v_gene: TRBV10-2
CDR3aa: CASRGGEGPTYEQYF
CDR3nt: TGCGCCAGCAGGGGTGGGGAGGGGCCAACCTACGAGCAGTACTTC

d_gene: .
abundance: .
j_gene: TRBJ2-5
v_gene: TRBV29-1
CDR3aa: CSVWDVQETQYF
CDR3nt: TGCAGCGTTTGGGACGTTCAAGAGACCCAGTACTTC

d_gene: .
abundance: .
j_gene: TRBJ1-1
v_gene: TRBV4-1
CDR3aa: CASSRDPTTEAFF
CDR3nt: TGCGCCAGCAGCCGGGACCCCACCACTGAAGCTTTCTTT

d_gene: TRBD1
abundance: .
j_gene: TRBJ2-5
v_gene: TRBV28
CDR3aa: CASSLPLGDSLQETQYF
CDR3nt: TGTGCCAGCAGTCTACCACTCGGGGACAGTTTACAAGAGACCCAGTACTTC

d_gene: .
abundance: few
j_gene: TRBJ1-2
v_gene: TRBV6-5
CDR3aa: CASSYKGMGGYTF
CDR3nt: TGTGCCAGCAGTTACAAGGGGATGGGCGGCTACACCTTC

d_gene: TRBD1
abundance: .
j_gene: TRBJ2-7
v_gene: TRBV27
CDR3aa: CASSTPGTGFNEQYF
CDR3nt: TGTGCCAGCAGTACCCCCGGGACAGGGTTTAACGAGCAGTACTTC

d_gene: TRBD1
abundance: .
j_gene: TRBJ2-7
v_gene: TRBV5-1
CDR3aa: CASSFRDSEYEQYF
CDR3nt: TGCGCCAGCAGCTTCCGGGACAGCGAGTACGAGCAGTACTTC

d_gene: .
abundance: .
j_gene: TRBJ1-2
v_gene: TRBV7-9
CDR3aa: CASSNPRQQQSYGYTF
CDR3nt: TGTGCCAGCAGCAATCCGAGACAGCAGCAATCCTATGGCTACACCTTC

d_gene: .
abundance: .
j_gene: TRBJ2-1
v_gene: TRBV5-4
CDR3aa: CASSPREFNEQFF
CDR3nt: TGTGCCAGCAGCCCACGGGAGTTTAATGAGCAGTTCTTC

d_gene: TRBD2
abundance: .
j_gene: TRBJ2-7
v_gene: TRBV10-3
CDR3aa: CAISESTSGGYEQYF
CDR3nt: TGTGCCATCAGTGAGTCGACTAGCGGGGGGTACGAGCAGTACTTC

d_gene: .
abundance: .
j_gene: TRBJ2-1
v_gene: TRBV2
CDR3aa: CASSESADEQFF
CDR3nt: TGTGCCAGCAGTGAAAGCGCCGATGAGCAGTTCTTC

d_gene: .
abundance: .
j_gene: TRBJ1-3
v_gene: TRBV11-2
CDR3aa: CASSPVQRVSGNTIYF
CDR3nt: TGTGCCAGCAGCCCCGTCCAGAGGGTCTCTGGAAACACCATATATTTT

d_gene: .
abundance: .
j_gene: TRBJ1-5
v_gene: TRBV14
CDR3aa: CASSPGHVNQPQHF
CDR3nt: TGTGCCAGCAGCCCCGGACATGTAAATCAGCCCCAGCATTTT

d_gene: TRBD2
abundance: .
j_gene: TRBJ2-1
v_gene: TRBV28
CDR3aa: CASSPWTSVDNEQFF
CDR3nt: TGTGCCAGCAGTCCGTGGACTAGCGTGGACAATGAGCAGTTCTTC

d_gene: .
abundance: .
j_gene: TRBJ1-1
v_gene: TRBV10-3
CDR3aa: CAISMETGEAFF
CDR3nt: TGTGCCATCTCCATGGAAACAGGTGAAGCTTTCTTT

d_gene: TRBD2
abundance: .
j_gene: TRBJ2-1
v_gene: TRBV3-1
CDR3aa: CASSQDTSGKGNEQFF
CDR3nt: TGTGCCAGCAGCCAAGATACTAGCGGGAAAGGCAATGAGCAGTTCTTC

d_gene: .
abundance: few
j_gene: TRBJ2-7
v_gene: TRBV12-3/TRBV12-4
CDR3aa: CASSLAGADYEQYF
CDR3nt: TGTGCCAGCAGTTTAGCTGGGGCCGACTACGAGCAGTACTTC

d_gene: .
abundance: .
j_gene: TRBJ2-7
v_gene: TRBV19
CDR3aa: CASSWGDPSYEQYF
CDR3nt: TGTGCCAGTAGTTGGGGGGATCCCTCCTACGAGCAGTACTTC

d_gene: TRBD1
abundance: .
j_gene: TRBJ1-2
v_gene: TRBV29-1
CDR3aa: CSAPGQVGGYTF
CDR3nt: TGCAGCGCCCCCGGACAGGTCGGAGGCTACACCTTC

d_gene: .
abundance: once
j_gene: TRBJ1-4
v_gene: TRBV19
CDR3aa: CASTNSIANEKLFF
CDR3nt: TGTGCCAGTACCAATTCGATAGCTAATGAAAAACTGTTTTTT

d_gene: .
abundance: .
j_gene: TRBJ1-1
v_gene: TRBV27
CDR3aa: CASSPNGANTEAFF
CDR3nt: TGTGCCAGCAGCCCGAACGGGGCGAACACTGAAGCTTTCTTT

d_gene: .
abundance: .
j_gene: TRBJ1-5
v_gene: TRBV7-9
CDR3aa: CASSLDRGQPQHF
CDR3nt: TGTGCCAGCAGCTTGGATCGGGGCCAGCCCCAGCATTTT

d_gene: TRBD1
abundance: .
j_gene: TRBJ1-1
v_gene: TRBV27
CDR3aa: CASSYGTGNPQRAFF
CDR3nt: TGTGCCAGCAGTTACGGGACAGGGAATCCGCAGCGAGCTTTCTTT

d_gene: .
abundance: .
j_gene: TRBJ1-1
v_gene: TRBV2
CDR3aa: CASSERGENTEAFF
CDR3nt: TGTGCCAGCAGTGAAAGAGGAGAGAACACTGAAGCTTTCTTT

d_gene: .
abundance: .
j_gene: TRBJ2-3
v_gene: TRBV11-2
CDR3aa: CASSLASVYSDTQYF
CDR3nt: TGTGCCAGCAGCTTAGCTAGCGTTTACTCAGATACGCAGTATTTT

d_gene: .
abundance: .
j_gene: TRBJ2-3
v_gene: TRBV7-9
CDR3aa: CASSSSGGFTDTQYF
CDR3nt: TGTGCCAGCAGCTCCTCGGGGGGCTTCACAGATACGCAGTATTTT

d_gene: .
abundance: few
j_gene: TRBJ2-1
v_gene: TRBV19
CDR3aa: CASSITGSSYNEQFF
CDR3nt: TGTGCCAGTAGTATCACAGGGAGCTCCTACAATGAGCAGTTCTTC

d_gene: .
abundance: .
j_gene: TRBJ2-1
v_gene: TRBV27
CDR3aa: CASSFAGAYNEQFF
CDR3nt: TGTGCCAGCAGTTTTGCGGGGGCATACAATGAGCAGTTCTTC

d_gene: .
abundance: once
j_gene: TRBJ1-2
v_gene: TRBV12-3/TRBV12-4
CDR3aa: CASSLGGAGFRYGYTF
CDR3nt: TGTGCCAGCAGTTTAGGAGGGGCAGGGTTTAGGTATGGCTACACCTTC

d_gene: .
abundance: .
j_gene: TRBJ2-3
v_gene: TRBV29-1
CDR3aa: CSVDDRNTQYF
CDR3nt: TGCAGCGTCGACGACCGAAATACGCAGTATTTT

d_gene: .
abundance: few
j_gene: TRBJ1-6
v_gene: TRBV7-6
CDR3aa: CASSLARDSPLHF
CDR3nt: TGTGCCAGCAGCTTAGCGAGGGATTCACCCCTCCACTTT

d_gene: .
abundance: once
j_gene: TRBJ2-1
v_gene: TRBV20-1
CDR3aa: CSARDRLESYNEQFF
CDR3nt: TGCAGTGCTAGAGATCGACTAGAATCCTACAATGAGCAGTTCTTC

d_gene: .
abundance: .
j_gene: TRBJ1-1
v_gene: TRBV27
CDR3aa: CASSSIRAEAFF
CDR3nt: TGTGCCAGCAGTTCCATTCGGGCTGAAGCTTTCTTT

d_gene: .
abundance: .
j_gene: TRBJ2-7
v_gene: TRBV27
CDR3aa: CASGGTAHEQYF
CDR3nt: TGTGCCAGCGGGGGGACAGCCCACGAGCAGTACTTC

d_gene: TRBD2
abundance: .
j_gene: TRBJ2-5
v_gene: TRBV7-9
CDR3aa: CASSSPRTPSGQEAQYF
CDR3nt: TGTGCCAGCAGCTCGCCCCGAACTCCTAGCGGACAAGAGGCCCAGTACTTC

d_gene: TRBD2
abundance: .
j_gene: TRBJ2-5
v_gene: TRBV6-5
CDR3aa: CASSYLAGAGETQYF
CDR3nt: TGTGCCAGCAGTTACCTAGCGGGAGCTGGGGAGACCCAGTACTTC

d_gene: .
abundance: .
j_gene: TRBJ2-3
v_gene: TRBV12-3/TRBV12-4
CDR3aa: CASSPSLGGPQYF
CDR3nt: TGTGCCAGCAGTCCCTCTCTAGGCGGGCCGCAGTATTTT

d_gene: .
abundance: .
j_gene: TRBJ1-1
v_gene: TRBV30
CDR3aa: CAWSFNTEAFF
CDR3nt: TGTGCCTGGTCTTTTAACACTGAAGCTTTCTTT

d_gene: TRBD1
abundance: .
j_gene: TRBJ1-2
v_gene: TRBV4-1
CDR3aa: CASSQELVSGGVGGYTF
CDR3nt: TGCGCCAGCAGCCAAGAGTTGGTCTCAGGGGGCGTGGGGGGCTACACCTTC

d_gene: .
abundance: .
j_gene: TRBJ2-5
v_gene: TRBV5-4
CDR3aa: CASSHQEETQYF
CDR3nt: TGTGCCAGCAGCCACCAAGAAGAGACCCAGTACTTC

d_gene: .
abundance: .
j_gene: TRBJ1-4
v_gene: TRBV6-1
CDR3aa: CASSDYLGEKLFF
CDR3nt: TGTGCCAGCAGTGATTATCTAGGGGAAAAACTGTTTTTT

d_gene: .
abundance: .
j_gene: TRBJ2-5
v_gene: TRBV7-6
CDR3aa: CASSLESGAGETQYF
CDR3nt: TGTGCCAGCAGCTTAGAATCAGGGGCCGGGGAGACCCAGTACTTC

d_gene: TRBD2
abundance: .
j_gene: TRBJ2-1
v_gene: TRBV30
CDR3aa: CAWSGGMGNEQFF
CDR3nt: TGTGCCTGGAGCGGGGGGATGGGCAATGAGCAGTTCTTC

d_gene: TRBD1
abundance: .
j_gene: TRBJ2-1
v_gene: TRBV7-9
CDR3aa: CASSRQGSEQFF
CDR3nt: TGTGCCAGCAGTCGACAGGGGAGTGAGCAGTTCTTC

d_gene: .
abundance: .
j_gene: TRBJ1-2
v_gene: TRBV6-5
CDR3aa: CASSYGPYDNYGYTF
CDR3nt: TGTGCCAGCAGTTACGGGCCGTATGATAACTATGGCTACACCTTC

d_gene: .
abundance: few
j_gene: TRBJ1-4
v_gene: TRBV11-2
CDR3aa: CASSFQGVDEKLFF
CDR3nt: TGTGCCAGCAGCTTTCAGGGTGTAGATGAAAAACTGTTTTTT

d_gene: .
abundance: .
j_gene: TRBJ1-6
v_gene: TRBV2
CDR3aa: CASRASSGNAPLHF
CDR3nt: TGTGCCAGCAGGGCCAGTAGTGGGAACGCACCCCTCCACTTT

d_gene: .
abundance: .
j_gene: TRBJ1-4
v_gene: TRBV30
CDR3aa: CAWSWQGNEKLFF
CDR3nt: TGTGCCTGGAGTTGGCAGGGTAATGAAAAACTGTTTTTT

d_gene: TRBD1
abundance: .
j_gene: TRBJ1-1
v_gene: TRBV7-2
CDR3aa: CASSRISNLDREAEAFF
CDR3nt: TGTGCCAGCAGCCGAATATCCAATCTCGACAGGGAGGCTGAAGCTTTCTTT

d_gene: TRBD2
abundance: .
j_gene: TRBJ2-3
v_gene: TRBV27
CDR3aa: CASSLSFGGDVWDTQYF
CDR3nt: TGTGCCAGCAGTTTAAGCTTCGGGGGGGACGTATGGGATACGCAGTATTTT

d_gene: TRBD2
abundance: .
j_gene: TRBJ2-3
v_gene: TRBV29-1
CDR3aa: CSAGLAGPTDTQYF
CDR3nt: TGCAGCGCGGGACTAGCGGGCCCCACAGATACGCAGTATTTT

d_gene: .
abundance: .
j_gene: TRBJ1-1
v_gene: TRBV30
CDR3aa: CAWSYSTEAFF
CDR3nt: TGTGCCTGGAGTTACAGCACTGAAGCTTTCTTT

d_gene: .
abundance: few
j_gene: TRBJ2-1
v_gene: TRBV6-1
CDR3aa: CASSPLRVGWDEQFF
CDR3nt: TGTGCCAGCAGTCCCCTGCGGGTGGGATGGGATGAGCAGTTCTTC

d_gene: .
abundance: .
j_gene: TRBJ2-7
v_gene: TRBV6-2/TRBV6-3
CDR3aa: CASSYSQSREQYF
CDR3nt: TGTGCCAGCAGTTACTCCCAAAGTCGGGAGCAGTACTTC

d_gene: TRBD1
abundance: .
j_gene: TRBJ1-1
v_gene: TRBV6-5
CDR3aa: CASSYFPGQGAEAFF
CDR3nt: TGTGCCAGCAGTTACTTTCCGGGACAGGGAGCTGAAGCTTTCTTT

d_gene: TRBD2
abundance: .
j_gene: TRBJ2-5
v_gene: TRBV6-5
CDR3aa: CASSYSAGGKETQYF
CDR3nt: TGTGCCAGCAGTTACTCGGCGGGGGGAAAAGAGACCCAGTACTTC